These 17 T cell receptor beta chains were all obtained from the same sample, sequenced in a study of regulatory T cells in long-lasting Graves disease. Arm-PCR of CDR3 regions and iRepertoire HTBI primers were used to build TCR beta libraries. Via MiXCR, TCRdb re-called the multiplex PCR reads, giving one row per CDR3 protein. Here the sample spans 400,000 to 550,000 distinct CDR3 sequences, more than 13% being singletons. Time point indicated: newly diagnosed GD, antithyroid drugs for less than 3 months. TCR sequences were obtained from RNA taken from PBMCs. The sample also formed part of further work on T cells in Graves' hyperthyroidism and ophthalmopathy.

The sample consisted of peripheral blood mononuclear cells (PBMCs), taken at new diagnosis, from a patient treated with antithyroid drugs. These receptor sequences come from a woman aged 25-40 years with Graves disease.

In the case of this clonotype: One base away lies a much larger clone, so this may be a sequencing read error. CDR3 coding DNA: TGCAGTGCTAGAGATTCGGGGGATCCCTACAATGAGCAGTTCTTC. The encoded protein is CSARDSGDPYNEQFF. The V and J genes are TRBV20-1 and TRBJ2-1, with D tentatively TRBD2 (6 bases). The CDR3 spans 15 residues. Trimming took off 0 bases at V and 2 bases at J, with 11 bases between the two ends. The germline gives CDR1 DFQATT, CDR2 SNEGSKA (reference sequence).

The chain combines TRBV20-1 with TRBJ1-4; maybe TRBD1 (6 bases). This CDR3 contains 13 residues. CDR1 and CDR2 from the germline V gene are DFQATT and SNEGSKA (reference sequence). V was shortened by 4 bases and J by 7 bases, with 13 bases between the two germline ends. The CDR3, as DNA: TGCAGTGCTAACGACGGGACAAGTGAAAAACTGTTTTTT. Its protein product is CSANDGTSEKLFF.

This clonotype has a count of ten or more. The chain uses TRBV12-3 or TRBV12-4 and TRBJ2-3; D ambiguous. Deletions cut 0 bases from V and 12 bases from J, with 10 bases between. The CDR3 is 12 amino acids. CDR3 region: CASSLAASTQYF. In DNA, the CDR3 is TGTGCCAGCAGTTTAGCGGCCTCTACCCAGTATTTT.

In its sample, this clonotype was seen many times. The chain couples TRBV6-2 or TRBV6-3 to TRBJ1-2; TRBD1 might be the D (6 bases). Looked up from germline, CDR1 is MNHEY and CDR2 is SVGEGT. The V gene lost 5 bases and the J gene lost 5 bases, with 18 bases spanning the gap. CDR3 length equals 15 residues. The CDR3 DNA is TGTGCCAGCAGTCTACCGAGGACAGTAGTTTATGGCTACACCTTC. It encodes CASSLPRTVVYGYTF.

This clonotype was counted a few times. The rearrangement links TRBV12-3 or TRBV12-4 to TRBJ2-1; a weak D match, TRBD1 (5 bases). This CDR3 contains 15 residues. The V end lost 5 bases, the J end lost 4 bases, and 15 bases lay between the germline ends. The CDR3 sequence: CASSHLHRIYNEQFF. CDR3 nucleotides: TGTGCCAGCAGTCATCTCCACAGGATTTACAATGAGCAGTTCTTC.

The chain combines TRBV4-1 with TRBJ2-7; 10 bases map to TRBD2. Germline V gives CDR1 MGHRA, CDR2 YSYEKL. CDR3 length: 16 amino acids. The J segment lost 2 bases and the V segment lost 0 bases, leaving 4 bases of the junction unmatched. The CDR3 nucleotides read TGCGCCAGCAGCCAAGATGAGCGGGAGGGCACCTACGAGCAGTACTTC. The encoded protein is CASSQDEREGTYEQYF.

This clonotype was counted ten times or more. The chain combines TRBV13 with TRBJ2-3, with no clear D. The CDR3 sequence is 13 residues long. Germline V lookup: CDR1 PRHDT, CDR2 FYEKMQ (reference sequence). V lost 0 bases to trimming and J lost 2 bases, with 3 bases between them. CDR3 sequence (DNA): TGTGCCAGCAGCTTAGGGCCCACAGATACGCAGTATTTT. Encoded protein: CASSLGPTDTQYF.

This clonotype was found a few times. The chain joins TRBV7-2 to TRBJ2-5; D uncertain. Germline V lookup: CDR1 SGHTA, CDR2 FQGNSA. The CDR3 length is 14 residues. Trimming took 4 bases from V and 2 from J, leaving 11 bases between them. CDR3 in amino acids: CASSSPGPQETQYF. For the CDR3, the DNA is TGTGCCAGCAGCTCCCCAGGTCCACAAGAGACCCAGTACTTC.

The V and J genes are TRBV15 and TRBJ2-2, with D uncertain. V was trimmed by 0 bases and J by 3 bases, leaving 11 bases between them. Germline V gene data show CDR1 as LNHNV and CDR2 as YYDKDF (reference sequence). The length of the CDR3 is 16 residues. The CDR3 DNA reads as TGTGCCACCAGCAGAGATCTCGAGGTTTACACCGGGGAGCTGTTTTTT. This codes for CATSRDLEVYTGELFF.

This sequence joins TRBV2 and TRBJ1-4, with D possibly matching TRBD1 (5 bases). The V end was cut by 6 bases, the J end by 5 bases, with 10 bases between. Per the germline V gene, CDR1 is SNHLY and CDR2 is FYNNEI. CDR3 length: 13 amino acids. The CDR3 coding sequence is TGTGCCAGCAGCTCAGGGCCGAATGAAAAACTGTTTTTT. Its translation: CASSSGPNEKLFF.

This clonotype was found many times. Written as DNA, the CDR3 is TGTGCCAGCAGCCACACCCCCTCTGCGGGAGATCGGCAAGAGACCCAGTACTTC. Protein product: CASSHTPSAGDRQETQYF. The rearrangement joins TRBV3-1 to TRBJ2-5, with TRBD2 matching over 7 bases. Germline values: CDR1 LGHDT, CDR2 YNNKEL (reference sequence). After removal of 3 bases from V and 2 bases from J, the junction contained 15 bases not matched to a gene. This CDR3 has 18 amino acids.

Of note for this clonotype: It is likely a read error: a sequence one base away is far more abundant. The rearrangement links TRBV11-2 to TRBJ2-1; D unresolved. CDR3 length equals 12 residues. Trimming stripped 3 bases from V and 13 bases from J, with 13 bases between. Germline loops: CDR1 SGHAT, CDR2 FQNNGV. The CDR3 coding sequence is TGTGCCAGCAGCTTGTTCCAAGAGACCCAGTTCTTC. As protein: CASSLFQETQFF.

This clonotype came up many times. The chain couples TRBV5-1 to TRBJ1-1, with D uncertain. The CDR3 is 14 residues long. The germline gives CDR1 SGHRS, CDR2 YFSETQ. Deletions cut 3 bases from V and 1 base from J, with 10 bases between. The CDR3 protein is CASSWRRRNTEAFF. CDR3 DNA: TGCGCCAGCAGCTGGAGACGGAGGAACACTGAAGCTTTCTTT.

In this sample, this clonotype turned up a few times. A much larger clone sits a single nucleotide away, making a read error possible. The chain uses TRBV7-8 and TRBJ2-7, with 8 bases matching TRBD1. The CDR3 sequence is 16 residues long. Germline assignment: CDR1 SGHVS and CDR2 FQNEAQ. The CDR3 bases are TGTGCCGGCAGCCCAAAACAGACAGGGGCATCCTACGAGCAGTACTTC. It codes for CAGSPKQTGASYEQYF.

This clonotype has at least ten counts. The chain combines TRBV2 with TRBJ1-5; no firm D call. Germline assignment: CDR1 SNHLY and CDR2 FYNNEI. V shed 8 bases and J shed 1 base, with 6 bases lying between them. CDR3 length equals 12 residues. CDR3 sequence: CASQSSNQPQHF. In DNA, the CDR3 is TGTGCCAGCCAGTCGAGCAATCAGCCCCAGCATTTT.

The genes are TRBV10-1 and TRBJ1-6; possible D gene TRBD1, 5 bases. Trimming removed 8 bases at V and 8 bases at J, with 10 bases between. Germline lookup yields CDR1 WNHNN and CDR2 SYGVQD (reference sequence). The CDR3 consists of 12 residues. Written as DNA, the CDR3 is TGCGCCAGCGGACCGGGACATTCACCCCTCCACTTT. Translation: CASGPGHSPLHF.

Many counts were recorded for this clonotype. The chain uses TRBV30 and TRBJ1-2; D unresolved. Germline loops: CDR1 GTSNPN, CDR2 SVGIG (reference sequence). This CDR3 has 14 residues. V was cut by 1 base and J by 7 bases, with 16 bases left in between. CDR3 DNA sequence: TGTGCCTGGAGTGAAACCATATCAAACCTTGGCTACACCTTC. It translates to CAWSETISNLGYTF.